A single sample gave rise to the 23 T cell receptor beta chains below, sequenced in a study of blood T cell repertoires in COVID-19 (dated by TCRdb to about 2020). Preparation of the library involved the immunoSEQ multiplex PCR assay. Drawn from immuneACCESS, this table holds only the in-frame rearrangements with V and J called that TCRdb kept. Clones are partly lost; checked studies trace under half to an unresolved V gene and leave the rest unexplained. The sample table lists about 140,000 clones, roughly 84% of them with a count of one. The ten top clones hold under 7% of the sample. Sequences were obtained from PBMCs or T cells enriched from blood (not recorded which). All receptors derive from a man aged 40-55 years with acute COVID-19.

This rearrangement joins TRBV19 to TRBJ2-5, with a tentative D call TRBD2 (6 bases). Trimming took 5 bases from V and 2 from J, leaving 12 bases between them. This CDR3 has 14 amino acids. Germline CDR1 is LNHDA and CDR2 is SQIVND (reference sequence). The CDR3 reads CASSLNSGQETQYF. The CDR3 nucleotides are TGTGCCAGTAGTCTGAACAGCGGGCAAGAGACCCAGTACTTC. Drawing the rest from reference TRBV19 and TRBJ2-5, the complete variable domain is DGGITQSPKYLFRKEGQNVTLSCEQNLNHDAMYWYRQDPGQGLRLIYYSQIVNDFQKGDIAEGYSVSREKKESFPLTVTSAQKNPTAFYLCASSLNSGQETQYFGPGTRLLVL.

The chain links TRBV11-2 to TRBJ2-1; perhaps TRBD1 as D (6 bases). CDR1 and CDR2 (germline): SGHAT, FQNNGV. This CDR3 contains 13 residues. Between the trimmed V and J ends, which lost 5 bases and 9 bases, there was a span of 14 bases. The CDR3 reads CASSPHREVEQFF. CDR3 bases: TGTGCCAGCAGCCCTCACAGGGAAGTTGAGCAGTTCTTC.

The V and J genes are TRBV5-4 and TRBJ2-5; 8 positions match TRBD2. CDR1 is SGHNT and CDR2 is YYREEE in the germline V gene (reference sequence). This CDR3 is built from 16 residues. Trimming took 4 bases from V and 4 from J; bases not matched to a gene: 12. The DNA of the CDR3 is TGTGCCAGCAGCCTTCCAAGGGGACTAGAGGTAGAGACCCAGTACTTC. Its translation: CASSLPRGLEVETQYF.

The chain couples TRBV4-3 to TRBJ1-4, with TRBD1 identical over 12 bases. With V trimmed by 5 bases and J by 4 bases, 8 bases remained unmatched. This CDR3 comprises 17 residues. From germline, CDR1 is LGHNA and CDR2 YSLEER. CDR3 nucleotides: TGCGCCAGCAGCACGGGGACAGGGGGCCTGGATAATGAAAAACTGTTTTTT. It encodes CASSTGTGGLDNEKLFF.

The gene calls are TRBV28 and TRBJ2-7, with 11 bases lining up with TRBD2. The CDR3 totals 13 residues. In germline, CDR1 is MDHEN, CDR2 SYDVKM. The V segment lost 7 bases and the J segment 7 bases; nucleotides outside the gene matches: 6. Here the CDR3 reads CASIAGGPGEQYF. In nucleotides, the CDR3 is TGTGCCAGCATAGCGGGAGGGCCGGGAGAGCAGTACTTC.

With regard to this clone: The junction departs from the called germline gene at one end, perhaps through a read error. The rearrangement uses TRBV28 and TRBJ1-1; the match to TRBD1 covers 7 bases. This CDR3 contains 11 residues. Germline loops: CDR1 MDHEN, CDR2 SYDVKM. The CDR3 region is CASSWGQTPSF. In nucleotides, the CDR3 is TGTGCCAGCAGTTGGGGACAGACTCCCTCCTTT. Full variable domain (rest looked up from reference TRBV28 and TRBJ1-1): DVKVTQSSRYLVKRTGEKVFLECVQDMDHENMFWYRQDPGLGLRLIYFSYDVKMKEKGDIPEGYSVSREKKERFSLILESASTNQTSMYLCASSWGQTPSFGQGTRLTVV.

For this clone: Other DNA sequences in the sample encode the same CDR3. V is TRBV5-1 and J is TRBJ1-6; TRBD1 aligns across 9 bases. The CDR3 is made up of 15 amino acids. Unmatched junction bases numbered 6, after V lost 4 bases and J lost 7 bases. The germline V gene has CDR1 SGHRS and CDR2 YFSETQ. The CDR3 DNA reads TGCGCCAGCAGCCTATCCGGGACAGGGAATTCACCCCTCCACTTT. Its protein product is CASSLSGTGNSPLHF.

The chain carries TRBV29-1 and TRBJ1-1; 7 nucleotides align to TRBD1. The CDR3 extends over 12 amino acids. CDR1 SQVTM and CDR2 ANQGSEA come from the germline V gene. Trimming took 7 bases from V and 5 from J; bases not matched to a gene: 7. Here the CDR3 reads CSAVQGWTEAFF. CDR3 nucleotide sequence: TGCAGCGCGGTACAGGGGTGGACTGAAGCTTTCTTT.

The V gene is TRBV5-6, the J gene TRBJ1-5, with TRBD1 as a possible D gene (6 bases). CDR3 length equals 13 residues. V was trimmed by 3 bases and J by 6 bases, leaving 10 bases between them. Germline lookup yields CDR1 SGHDT and CDR2 YYEEEE. The CDR3 loop is CASSYQGIQPQHF. The CDR3 region has the DNA TGTGCCAGCAGCTACCAGGGGATTCAGCCCCAGCATTTT.

The table lists this clone with a count of one. This chain uses TRBV19 with TRBJ1-1, with D possibly being TRBD1 (6 bases). Germline lookup yields CDR1 LNHDA and CDR2 SQIVND (reference sequence). The CDR3 extends over 13 amino acids. Trimming removed 5 bases from V and 4 bases from J, with 11 bases in between. CDR3 residues: CASSAQGFTEAFF. The CDR3 DNA reads as TGTGCCAGTAGTGCCCAGGGGTTCACTGAAGCTTTCTTT. Filled out from reference TRBV19 and TRBJ1-1, the complete variable domain reads DGGITQSPKYLFRKEGQNVTLSCEQNLNHDAMYWYRQDPGQGLRLIYYSQIVNDFQKGDIAEGYSVSREKKESFPLTVTSAQKNPTAFYLCASSAQGFTEAFFGQGTRLTVV.

The chain joins TRBV13 to TRBJ2-1; D is possibly TRBD1 (6 bases). The ends were cut back, 5 bases at V and 8 bases at J, with 13 bases in the middle. CDR1 PRHDT and CDR2 FYEKMQ come from the germline V gene (reference sequence). CDR3 length: 13 amino acids. The DNA of the CDR3 is TGTGCCAGCAGCGCACAGGGTCGCGATGAGCAGTTCTTC. Protein product: CASSAQGRDEQFF.

V is TRBV6-5 and J is TRBJ1-5, with D perhaps matching TRBD1 (6 bases). This CDR3 is 14 amino acids long. Germline V lookup: CDR1 MNHEY, CDR2 SVGAGI. Trimming removed 5 bases from V and 0 bases from J, with 8 bases in between. CDR3 residues: CASSRDTSNQPQHF. DNA for the CDR3: TGTGCCAGCAGTAGGGACACTAGCAATCAGCCCCAGCATTTT.

This chain links TRBV25-1 with TRBJ2-1; D ambiguous. The CDR3 runs to 12 residues. Deletions cut 3 bases from V and 10 bases from J, with 10 bases between. Germline V gives CDR1 MGHDK, CDR2 SYGVNS. The CDR3 loop is CASSDRAAEQFF. The DNA for the CDR3 is TGTGCCAGCAGTGATAGAGCCGCGGAGCAGTTCTTC.

Here the CDR3 reads CASSQDWGTSGAREQFF. CDR3 coding DNA: TGTGCCAGCAGCCAAGATTGGGGGACTAGCGGTGCTCGGGAGCAGTTCTTC. The rearrangement uses TRBV4-2 and TRBJ2-1, with 11 bases matching TRBD2. There are 17 residues in the CDR3. Germline V gene data show CDR1 as LGHNA and CDR2 as YNFKEQ. With V trimmed by 0 bases and J by 10 bases, 11 bases remained unmatched.

The chain recombines TRBV11-2 with TRBJ1-2; 11 nucleotides match TRBD1. Germline values: CDR1 SGHAT, CDR2 FQNNGV. The trim removed 1 base at V and 6 bases at J, leaving 1 base unmatched. This CDR3 region has 14 residues. DNA for the CDR3: TGTGCCAGCAGCTTAGGGACAGGGGGCGATGGCTACACCTTC. Its protein is CASSLGTGGDGYTF.

The V call is TRBV18, the J call TRBJ1-1, with 7 bases aligning to TRBD1. The CDR3 is made up of 14 amino acids. With 6 bases clipped from V and 1 base from J, the junction kept 5 bases outside the gene matches. Germline CDR1 reads KGHSH; CDR2 reads LQKENI. DNA for the CDR3: TGTGCCAGCTCCCGGGGACAGCCGAACACTGAAGCTTTCTTT. Its translation: CASSRGQPNTEAFF.

This sequence joins TRBV28 and TRBJ2-1; TRBD1 matches 7 bases. Germline V gene lookup returns CDR1 MDHEN and CDR2 SYDVKM. The CDR3 extends over 15 amino acids. V shed 6 bases and J 0 bases; nucleotides not matched to a gene: 5. The CDR3 is CASRVTGSSYNEQFF. The CDR3 bases are TGTGCCAGCAGGGTGACAGGGAGCTCCTACAATGAGCAGTTCTTC.

A single count supports this clone. V and J are TRBV6-2 or TRBV6-3 and TRBJ2-7; a possible D gene is TRBD1 (5 bases). CDR1 is MNHEY, CDR2 SVGEGT, per germline. There are 14 residues in the CDR3. Trimming took 3 bases from V and 0 from J, leaving 9 bases between them. For the CDR3, the DNA is TGTGCCAGCAGTTATGGGGCCGACTCCTACGAGCAGTACTTC. Translation: CASSYGADSYEQYF.

The chain combines TRBV6-5 with TRBJ2-1; tentative D call: TRBD1 (6 bases). This CDR3 comprises 15 residues. Germline values: CDR1 MNHEY, CDR2 SVGAGI. The V end was cut by 6 bases, the J end by 3 bases, with 15 bases between. The CDR3: CASRIPRTDYNEQFF. The CDR3 DNA sequence: TGTGCCAGCAGAATCCCCCGGACAGACTACAATGAGCAGTTCTTC.

V is TRBV28 and J is TRBJ1-5; no firm D call. The CDR3 has 17 residues. V dropped 6 bases and J dropped 0 bases, with 18 bases sitting between them. In germline, CDR1 is MDHEN, CDR2 SYDVKM. Written as DNA, the CDR3 is TGTGCCAGCAGCCTCGTTCCGGAGAGATATAGCAATCAGCCCCAGCATTTT. It is translated as CASSLVPERYSNQPQHF.

This clone was counted a single time. This sequence joins TRBV28 and TRBJ2-3; TRBD2 agrees at 9 bases. The V segment lost 4 bases and the J segment 2 bases; nucleotides outside the gene matches: 4. Per germline, CDR1 MDHEN and CDR2 SYDVKM. The CDR3 length is 15 residues. CDR3 sequence (DNA): TGTGCCAGCAGTTCAGCGGGAGGACCCACAGATACGCAGTATTTT. Protein sequence: CASSSAGGPTDTQYF.

This chain connects TRBV20-1 to TRBJ2-5; 7 bases are shared with TRBD2. The junction had 3 bases not matched to a gene; V was cut back by 3 bases and J by 5 bases. The CDR3 extends over 12 amino acids. Germline V lookup: CDR1 DFQATT, CDR2 SNEGSKA (reference sequence). CDR3 bases: TGCAGTGCTAGTCTAGCGGCGGAGACCCAGTACTTC. Amino acid sequence: CSASLAAETQYF.

V gene TRBV24-1 combines with J gene TRBJ2-5; D uncertain. V was cut by 3 bases and J by 2 bases, with 6 bases left in between. The length of the CDR3 is 13 residues. Germline lookup yields CDR1 KGHDR and CDR2 SFDVKD. The CDR3 reads CATSDGHQETQYF. For the CDR3, the DNA is TGTGCCACCAGTGATGGGCATCAAGAGACCCAGTACTTC.